These 8 T cell receptor beta chains were all obtained from the same sample, sequenced in a study of CD8+ T cells in alopecia areata. Extraction and reverse transcription of RNA yielded cDNA as the sequencing template. Clones were read by immunoSEQ multiplex PCR, and TCRdb kept only the in-frame ones, dropping some. The sample yields roughly 170,000 clones, 50% to 60% seen once. This material consisted of CD4+ T cells sorted from blood, taken at week 0. The receptors were gathered from a human donor with alopecia areata.

Comments on this clone: Different DNA sequences within this sample yield the same CDR3. The CDR3: CAISVQGRYGYTF. Written as DNA, the CDR3 is TGTGCCATCAGTGTTCAGGGGCGATATGGCTACACCTTC. The gene calls are TRBV10-3 and TRBJ1-2, with D maybe TRBD1 (6 bases). In germline, CDR1 is ENHRY, CDR2 SYGVKD. The CDR3 sequence is 13 residues long. Trimming removed 4 bases at V and 5 bases at J, with 11 bases between.

The V and J genes are TRBV7-2 and TRBJ1-5, with 7 bases that match TRBD1. The V gene's germline CDR1 is SGHTA and CDR2 FQGNSA. V shed 5 bases and J 4 bases; nucleotides not matched to a gene: 5. The CDR3 spans 14 residues. This CDR3 is CASSPGTANQPQHF. In DNA, the CDR3 is TGTGCCAGCAGCCCCGGGACAGCGAATCAGCCCCAGCATTTT.

The chain links TRBV25-1 to TRBJ1-2; a possible D gene is TRBD1 (5 bases). CDR1 is MGHDK, CDR2 SYGVNS, per germline. CDR3 length equals 13 residues. V lost 4 bases and J 6 bases, leaving 12 bases between the germline ends. The CDR3 is CASSARTYDGYTF. The CDR3 DNA reads as TGTGCCAGCAGTGCCCGGACATACGATGGCTACACCTTC.

This clone was counted between two and nine times. The rearrangement joins TRBV29-1 to TRBJ2-1; 7 nucleotides agree with TRBD2. After removal of 6 bases from V and 5 bases from J, the junction contained 7 bases not matched to a gene. This CDR3 is built from 13 residues. The germline V gene has CDR1 SQVTM and CDR2 ANQGSEA. The CDR3 DNA reads TGCAGCGTCAAGCGGGGACTCGACAATGAGCAGTTCTTC. Its protein is CSVKRGLDNEQFF.

The chain employs TRBV12-5 and TRBJ1-1; D may be TRBD1 (6 bases). There are 17 residues in the CDR3. V was shortened by 5 bases and J by 1 base, with 20 bases between the two germline ends. Germline V gives CDR1 LGHNT, CDR2 FRNRAP. The CDR3 nucleotides read TGTGCTAGTGGTCCGGACAGTCTTCGAGTTTCGAACACTGAAGCTTTCTTT. The encoded protein is CASGPDSLRVSNTEAFF. The full variable domain, rest sourced from reference TRBV12-5 and TRBJ1-1, is DARVTQTPRHKVTEMGQEVTMRCQPILGHNTVFWYRQTMMQGLELLAYFRNRAPLDDSGMPKDRFSAEMPDATLATLKIQPSEPRDSAVYFCASGPDSLRVSNTEAFFGQGTRLTVV.

This chain joins TRBV5-4 and TRBJ2-3; TRBD2 matches 8 bases. The trim removed 4 bases at V and 2 bases at J, leaving 18 bases unmatched. The CDR3 extends over 19 amino acids. CDR1 is SGHNT, CDR2 YYREEE, per germline (reference sequence). CDR3 protein: CASSHGQNAIAGSTDTQYF. The CDR3, as DNA: TGTGCCAGCAGCCACGGCCAGAATGCGATAGCGGGATCCACAGATACGCAGTATTTT.

The chain uses TRBV7-9 and TRBJ1-6; D gene uncertain. V lost 1 base to trimming and J lost 6 bases, with 7 bases between them. This CDR3 is 14 amino acids long. Germline V gene data show CDR1 as SEHNR and CDR2 as FQNEAQ (reference sequence). CDR3 in DNA: TGTGCCAGCAGCTTAGGGGGATCTAATTCACCCCTCCACTTT. Translation: CASSLGGSNSPLHF.

This clone showed up just once. The chain links TRBV27 to TRBJ1-5; maybe TRBD1 (5 bases). The germline V gene encodes CDR1 MNHEY and CDR2 SMNVEV (reference sequence). The CDR3 has 12 residues. With 2 bases removed from V and 11 bases from J, the gap between germline ends came to 10 bases. CDR3 nucleotide sequence: TGTGCCAGCAGTTTAGGGGGGGGAACCCAGCATTTT. Its protein is CASSLGGGTQHF.